The 9 T cell receptor beta chains presented below share a single source sample, sequenced in a study of blood T cell repertoires in COVID-19 (dated by TCRdb to between 2020 and 2021). Libraries were constructed by the immunoSEQ multiplex PCR assay. The clones in this table, taken by TCRdb from immuneACCESS, are in-frame only. Not every clone is retained; where verified, under half of the shortfall comes from an unresolved V gene, and the cause of the rest is unknown. Present in this sample are roughly 99,000 clones, 75% to 95% of which were seen just once. Under 1.5% of the sample goes to the ten largest clones. The sequencing input was peripheral blood. These receptors were taken from a woman under 40 with acute or convalescent COVID-19.

The chain combines TRBV10-2 with TRBJ2-7; 7 nucleotides match TRBD1. V was clipped by 7 bases and J by 4 bases; unmatched bases: 7. Germline V gene sequence: CDR1 WSHSY, CDR2 SAAADI. The CDR3 consists of 13 residues. CDR3 bases: TGCGCCAGCACTTTGACAGGGAATTACGAGCAGTACTTC. Translation gives CASTLTGNYEQYF.

J is TRBJ2-7 and V is TRBV6-5; D remains unclear. CDR3 length equals 15 residues. CDR1 and CDR2 (germline): MNHEY, SVGAGI. V lost 6 bases and J 2 bases, leaving 17 bases between the germline ends. The CDR3 bases are TGTGCCAGCAGCCAAGACACCACTTATACCTACGAGCAGTACTTC. Its protein is CASSQDTTYTYEQYF.

This rearrangement joins TRBV19 to TRBJ2-1, with a weak D call TRBD1 (5 bases). Per the germline V gene, CDR1 is LNHDA and CDR2 is SQIVND (reference sequence). The CDR3 spans 15 residues. Trimming stripped 3 bases from V and 0 bases from J, with 9 bases between. CDR3 amino acids: CASSIVTDSYNEQFF. CDR3 bases: TGTGCCAGTAGTATTGTGACAGACTCCTACAATGAGCAGTTCTTC.

J is TRBJ2-1 and V is TRBV9; maybe TRBD1 (6 bases). CDR3 length: 15 amino acids. The ends were cut back, 4 bases at V and 8 bases at J, with 19 bases in the middle. CDR1 and CDR2 (germline): SGDLS, YYNGEE. The CDR3 sequence: CASSSRTGTNDEQFF. For the CDR3, the DNA is TGTGCCAGCAGCTCCAGAACCGGGACAAACGATGAGCAGTTCTTC.

The chain joins TRBV7-3 to TRBJ1-5, with 8 bases aligning to TRBD1. The trim removed 5 bases at V and 6 bases at J, leaving 3 bases unmatched. The length of the CDR3 is 13 residues. Germline V CDR1 and CDR2: SGHTA, FQGTGA. CDR3 DNA: TGTGCCAGCAGCCCCACAGGGGGTCAGCCCCAGCATTTT. It translates to CASSPTGGQPQHF.

This chain uses TRBV19 with TRBJ1-1, with TRBD1 as a possible D gene (6 bases). The CDR3 sequence is 14 residues long. Germline V CDR1 and CDR2: LNHDA, SQIVND (reference sequence). The V and J ends lost 3 bases and 3 bases respectively, with 11 bases between them. CDR3 residues: CASSMDSYYTEAFF. DNA of the CDR3: TGTGCCAGTAGTATGGACAGCTATTACACTGAAGCTTTCTTT. The whole variable domain, remainder taken from reference TRBV19 and TRBJ1-1, is DGGITQSPKYLFRKEGQNVTLSCEQNLNHDAMYWYRQDPGQGLRLIYYSQIVNDFQKGDIAEGYSVSREKKESFPLTVTSAQKNPTAFYLCASSMDSYYTEAFFGQGTRLTVV.

V gene TRBV6-2 or TRBV6-3 combines with J gene TRBJ2-1; 7 positions match TRBD2. J lost 10 bases, V lost 5 bases, and 11 bases had no gene match. The CDR3 has 14 residues. Germline V gene lookup returns CDR1 MNHEY and CDR2 SVGEGT. CDR3 nucleotide sequence: TGTGCCAGCAGTCCCCGACCCGAGCGGGGAGAGCAGTTCTTC. Amino acids: CASSPRPERGEQFF.

This sequence joins TRBV28 and TRBJ2-7; 7 nucleotides align to TRBD1. Per germline, CDR1 MDHEN and CDR2 SYDVKM. V was clipped by 4 bases and J by 3 bases; unmatched bases: 6. The CDR3 covers 14 residues. The CDR3 here is CASSSTRDSYEQYF. For the CDR3, the DNA is TGTGCCAGCAGTTCCACCCGGGACAGCTACGAGCAGTACTTC.

The chain joins TRBV6-5 to TRBJ1-5; D call uncertain. The CDR3 consists of 13 residues. Germline CDR1 reads MNHEY; CDR2 reads SVGAGI. Trimming left V 2 bases short and J 3 bases short, with 5 bases between. CDR3 loop: CASSYRDNQPQHF. In nucleotides, the CDR3 is TGTGCCAGCAGTTACCGGGACAATCAGCCCCAGCATTTT.